Below, 28 T cell receptor beta chains from the same sample are listed, as sequenced in a study of regulatory T cells in long-lasting Graves disease. Combining iRepertoire HTBI primers with Arm-PCR of CDR3 regions, the authors built TCR beta libraries. TCRdb redid the calling of the multiplex PCR reads with MiXCR, one entry per CDR3 protein. The table records about 320,000 distinct CDR3 sequences, 15% to 20% of them present only once. The time point: newly diagnosed GD, antithyroid drugs for less than 3 months. Following extraction of RNA from PBMCs, that RNA was used to make the TCR library. The material sequenced was peripheral blood mononuclear cells (PBMCs), taken at new diagnosis, from a patient treated with antithyroid drugs. The origin of the receptors is a female donor with Graves disease.

This clonotype came up many times. V gene TRBV3-1 combines with J gene TRBJ2-3, with TRBD2 identical over 15 bases. Germline CDR1 and CDR2: LGHDT and YNNKEL (reference sequence). There are 16 residues in the CDR3. The junction had 3 bases not matched to a gene; V was cut back by 0 bases and J by 8 bases. The CDR3 nucleotides are TGTGCCAGCAGCCAAGAACCGGGACTAGCGGGAGGTACGCAGTATTTT. Its translation: CASSQEPGLAGGTQYF.

Worth noting for this clonotype: A much larger clone lies a single base off, so this may be a read error. The gene calls are TRBV30 and TRBJ2-7; TRBD1 aligns across 7 bases. This CDR3 comprises 13 residues. The ends lost 1 base at V and 12 bases at J; junction bases unmatched: 12. CDR1 is GTSNPN, CDR2 SVGIG, per germline (reference sequence). CDR3 nucleotide sequence: TGTGCCTGGAGTGCCGGGGAACAGGGGCGGCGGTACTTC. This translates into CAWSAGEQGRRYF.

This clonotype was detected a few times. A far larger clone is just one base off, so this is likely a read error. The chain joins TRBV5-5 to TRBJ2-7, with TRBD2 identical over 13 bases. There are 15 residues in the CDR3. Germline lookup yields CDR1 SGHKS and CDR2 YYEKEE (reference sequence). CDR3 nucleotide sequence: TGTGCCAGTAGAGAAGGACTAGCGGGAGTTTCGGAGCGGTACTTC. Translation gives CASREGLAGVSERYF.

This clonotype came up many times. The J gene is TRBJ2-3, the V gene TRBV7-9; 7 nucleotides agree with TRBD2. The germline V gene encodes CDR1 SEHNR and CDR2 FQNEAQ (reference sequence). The CDR3 covers 15 residues. Trimming cost V 5 bases and J 2 bases; bases outside gene matches: 7. The CDR3 bases are TGTGCCAGCAGCCCACGACTAGCCCTCACAGATACGCAGTATTTT. Translation gives CASSPRLALTDTQYF.

This clonotype was picked up a small number of times. The rearrangement uses TRBV5-1 and TRBJ2-7, with 9 positions matching TRBD1. V trimming: 2 bases; J trimming: 6 bases; junction bases outside the gene matches: 6. The germline CDR1 and CDR2 sequences are SGHRS and YFSETQ. This CDR3 has 14 residues. The CDR3 DNA follows: TGCGCCAGCAGCTTAAGGACAGGGGTTTTCGAGCAGTACTTC. It codes for CASSLRTGVFEQYF.

This clonotype was observed at least ten times. This chain connects TRBV27 to TRBJ2-3; D is unresolved. The V gene lost 5 bases and the J gene lost 6 bases, with 9 bases spanning the gap. Per germline, CDR1 MNHEY and CDR2 SMNVEV (reference sequence). This CDR3 has 12 residues. CDR3 in DNA: TGTGCCAGCAGTACGTATGGGGATACGCAGTATTTT. Encoded protein: CASSTYGDTQYF.

A word on this clonotype: A much larger clone differs by one base, so this may be a read error. The chain combines TRBV5-1 with TRBJ2-7; D gene uncertain. The CDR3 is made up of 14 amino acids. CDR1 SGHRS and CDR2 YFSETQ come from the germline V gene. The CDR3 DNA is TGCGCCAACAGCTTAGGTTCCAGGCCTTGGGAGCAGTACTTC. It codes for CANSLGSRPWEQYF. Looking up the rest from reference TRBV5-1 and TRBJ2-7 gives the full variable domain: KAGVTQTPRYLIKTRGQQVTLSCSPISGHRSVSWYQQTPGQGLQFLFEYFSETQRNKGNFPGRFSGRQFSNSRSEMNVSTLELGDSALYLCANSLGSRPWEQYFGPGTRLTVT.

This clonotype has a count of ten or more. The rearrangement joins TRBV29-1 to TRBJ2-7; the D is unclear. The germline V gene has CDR1 SQVTM and CDR2 ANQGSEA. Trimming took 7 bases from V and 0 from J, leaving 16 bases between them. The CDR3 runs 14 residues. The CDR3 loop is CSAGYGSGSYEQYF. For the CDR3, the DNA is TGCAGCGCCGGGTACGGGTCGGGCTCCTACGAGCAGTACTTC.

Many counts were recorded for this clonotype. This rearrangement joins TRBV30 to TRBJ2-2; tentative D call: TRBD2 (6 bases). The CDR3 spans 14 residues. Per germline, CDR1 GTSNPN and CDR2 SVGIG (reference sequence). With 3 bases removed from V and 6 bases from J, the gap between germline ends came to 14 bases. CDR3: CAWSPTSVAGELFF. CDR3 in DNA: TGTGCCTGGAGCCCGACTAGTGTGGCCGGGGAGCTGTTTTTT.

This clonotype was counted ten times or more. The chain couples TRBV6-5 to TRBJ1-5; possibly TRBD1 for D (5 bases). V lost 0 bases to trimming and J lost 3 bases, with 18 bases between them. The CDR3 loop spans 18 amino acids. CDR1 and CDR2 (germline): MNHEY, SVGAGI. The CDR3 nucleotides read TGTGCCAGCAGTTACTCGAAGGGGTCCGGACACGCCAATCAGCCCCAGCATTTT. This translates into CASSYSKGSGHANQPQHF.

The table lists this clonotype with a few counts. This chain connects TRBV29-1 to TRBJ2-6, with a weak D call TRBD1 (6 bases). The CDR3 length is 17 residues. CDR1 is SQVTM and CDR2 is ANQGSEA in the germline V gene. Deletions cut 2 bases from V and 4 bases from J, with 18 bases between. The CDR3 spells CSVEQSCRGPGANVLTF. The CDR3 nucleotides are TGCAGCGTTGAACAATCCTGCAGGGGTCCCGGGGCCAACGTCCTGACTTTC.

This rearrangement joins TRBV9 to TRBJ2-1; 11 bases match TRBD2. The CDR3 is 14 amino acids. The ends lost 2 bases at V and 9 bases at J; junction bases unmatched: 4. The V gene's germline CDR1 is SGDLS and CDR2 YYNGEE. Here the CDR3 reads CASSVGTSGGEQFF. The CDR3 DNA follows: TGTGCCAGCAGCGTCGGGACTAGCGGAGGTGAGCAGTTCTTC. Filled out from reference TRBV9 and TRBJ2-1, the complete variable domain reads DSGVTQTPKHLITATGQRVTLRCSPRSGDLSVYWYQQSLDQGLQFLIQYYNGEERAKGNILERFSAQQFPDLHSELNLSSLELGDSALYFCASSVGTSGGEQFFGPGTRLTVL.

The sample holds many counts of this clonotype. The chain employs TRBV10-3 and TRBJ2-3; 7 nucleotides agree with TRBD1. There are 16 residues in the CDR3. Trimming took 3 bases from V and 0 from J; bases not matched to a gene: 6. In germline, CDR1 is ENHRY, CDR2 SYGVKD. The CDR3 loop is CAISDRDRPSTDTQYF. The CDR3 region has the DNA TGTGCCATCAGTGACCGGGACAGACCTAGCACAGATACGCAGTATTTT.

This clonotype appeared once. The chain combines TRBV2 with TRBJ2-3; D remains ambiguous. CDR1 and CDR2 from the germline V gene are SNHLY and FYNNEI. V lost 6 bases, J lost 2 bases, and 12 bases lay in between. The CDR3 totals 14 residues. DNA of the CDR3: TGTGCCAGCAGCTTCACTCTCGTCACAGATACGCAGTATTTT. Translation: CASSFTLVTDTQYF.

J is TRBJ2-3 and V is TRBV20-1, with 7 bases aligning to TRBD2. The ends lost 0 bases at V and 7 bases at J; junction bases unmatched: 7. The germline V gene has CDR1 DFQATT and CDR2 SNEGSKA (reference sequence). CDR3 size: 14 residues. Here the CDR3 DNA reads TGCAGTGCTAGAGACGGGGGAGGGCCACATACGCAGTATTTT. The encoded protein is CSARDGGGPHTQYF.

This clonotype has ten or more counts. V usage is TRBV12-3 or TRBV12-4 and J usage is TRBJ2-1; D is possibly TRBD1 (6 bases). The CDR3 covers 12 residues. Trimming removed 2 bases from V and 8 bases from J, with 7 bases in between. The CDR3 loop reads CASSLKGDEQFF. CDR3 nucleotides: TGTGCCAGCAGTTTAAAGGGGGATGAGCAGTTCTTC.

This clonotype was seen ten or more times. This sequence joins TRBV6-1 and TRBJ1-3; maybe TRBD1 (5 bases). This CDR3 has 14 amino acids. V lost 5 bases and J lost 7, with 15 bases in between. Germline V gene sequence: CDR1 MNHNS, CDR2 SASEGT. Here the CDR3 reads CASSSRTGDNTIYF. The CDR3 DNA reads as TGTGCCAGCAGTAGCAGAACAGGAGACAACACCATATATTTT.

Note on this clonotype: A much larger clonotype is one base distant, so this may be a read error. V gene TRBV15 combines with J gene TRBJ1-5; D possibly corresponds to TRBD1 (5 bases). The CDR3 is 13 residues long. Looked up from germline, CDR1 is LNHNV and CDR2 is YYDKDF (reference sequence). Here the CDR3 DNA reads TGCGCCACCAGCCGGGACGGAAATCAGCCCCAGCATTTT. It encodes CATSRDGNQPQHF. Combining the CDR3 with reference TRBV15 and TRBJ1-5 gives the whole variable domain DAMVIQNPRYQVTQFGKPVTLSCSQTLNHNVMYWYQQKSSQAPKLLFHYYDKDFNNEADTPDNFQSRRPNTSFCFLDIRSPGLGDTAMYLCATSRDGNQPQHFGDGTRLSIL.

At least ten counts were recorded for this clonotype. J is TRBJ2-7 and V is TRBV7-2, with 8 bases identical to TRBD2. The V segment lost 5 bases and the J segment 5 bases; nucleotides outside the gene matches: 14. CDR3 length: 16 residues. CDR1 and CDR2 from the germline V gene are SGHTA and FQGNSA. This chain's CDR3 is CASSPGPREAKDEQYF. The CDR3 nucleotides are TGTGCCAGCAGCCCGGGGCCGCGGGAGGCCAAGGACGAGCAGTACTTC.

The genes are TRBV20-1 and TRBJ1-5; 11 bases fit TRBD1. In germline, CDR1 is DFQATT, CDR2 SNEGSKA (reference sequence). V gave up 2 bases and J gave up 0 bases; unmatched junction bases: 24. The CDR3 runs to 23 residues. CDR3 region: CSARSTLEESSGTGGISNQPQHF. In DNA form, the CDR3 reads TGCAGTGCTAGAAGCACGCTAGAAGAGTCGTCGGGGACAGGGGGGATTAGCAATCAGCCCCAGCATTTT.

The table lists this clonotype with a few counts. The V gene is TRBV15, the J gene TRBJ1-5, with 7 bases that match TRBD1. The CDR3 is made up of 18 amino acids. In germline, CDR1 is LNHNV, CDR2 YYDKDF (reference sequence). J gave up 7 bases and V 1 base, and 16 bases lay outside the gene matches. The CDR3 bases are TGTGCCACCAGCAGAGTACCAGGGGGGCGTCGTGTTAGACAGCCCCAGCATTTT. Translated: CATSRVPGGRRVRQPQHF. Full variable domain (rest looked up from reference TRBV15 and TRBJ1-5): DAMVIQNPRYQVTQFGKPVTLSCSQTLNHNVMYWYQQKSSQAPKLLFHYYDKDFNNEADTPDNFQSRRPNTSFCFLDIRSPGLGDTAMYLCATSRVPGGRRVRQPQHFGDGTRLSIL.

At least ten counts were recorded for this clonotype. The chain carries TRBV28 and TRBJ2-7; D may be TRBD1 or TRBD2 (5 bases each). The V gene lost 6 bases and the J gene lost 4 bases, with 19 bases spanning the gap. The CDR3 runs 15 residues. CDR1 MDHEN and CDR2 SYDVKM come from the germline V gene. CDR3 in DNA: TGTGCCAGCAGGCCAATGGGGCTAGGCGGGTACGAGCAGTACTTC. This sequence encodes CASRPMGLGGYEQYF.

This clonotype was detected only a few times. The junction and the germline gene differ at one end; a read error may be behind it. V is TRBV5-1 and J is TRBJ2-2, with 14 bases aligning to TRBD2. The CDR3 runs 15 residues. From germline, CDR1 is SGHRS and CDR2 YFSETQ. CDR3 in amino acids: CASSQGLAGGRELFF. CDR3 nucleotides: TGTGCCAGCAGCCAAGGACTAGCGGGAGGCCGGGAGCTGTTTTTT. Full variable domain (rest looked up from reference TRBV5-1 and TRBJ2-2): KAGVTQTPRYLIKTRGQQVTLSCSPISGHRSVSWYQQTPGQGLQFLFEYFSETQRNKGNFPGRFSGRQFSNSRSEMNVSTLELGDSALYLCASSQGLAGGRELFFGEGSRLTVL.

This clonotype was recorded many times. The chain joins TRBV12-3 or TRBV12-4 to TRBJ2-1; weak D call: TRBD2 (6 bases). Trimming removed 8 bases at V and 9 bases at J, with 11 bases between. This CDR3 is 11 amino acids long. CDR3 in amino acids: CASGRRGEQFF. The CDR3 DNA follows: TGTGCCAGCGGGAGGCGGGGTGAGCAGTTCTTC.

In this sample, this clonotype turned up a few times. This chain connects TRBV20-1 to TRBJ2-1; tentatively, D is TRBD2 (6 bases). V lost 6 bases and J lost 6, with 18 bases in between. Looked up from germline, CDR1 is DFQATT and CDR2 is SNEGSKA (reference sequence). CDR3 length equals 14 residues. The CDR3 region is CSAPPQRAGNEQFF. The CDR3 nucleotides are TGCAGTGCCCCGCCGCAGCGGGCCGGCAATGAGCAGTTCTTC.

The rearrangement links TRBV30 to TRBJ2-3; 9 bases are shared with TRBD2. Germline-derived CDR1 and CDR2 are GTSNPN and SVGIG (reference sequence). CDR3 size: 15 residues. Trimming removed 0 bases from V and 5 bases from J; junction bases left unmatched: 6. The CDR3 bases are TGTGCCTGGAGTGTAGGGACTAGCAGAGGAGATACGCAGTATTTT. Residues: CAWSVGTSRGDTQYF.

This clonotype was picked up many times. The chain combines TRBV30 with TRBJ2-7, with 10 bases lining up with TRBD2. Trimming took 2 bases from V and 7 from J; bases not matched to a gene: 8. The CDR3 has 14 residues. In germline, CDR1 is GTSNPN, CDR2 SVGIG (reference sequence). The CDR3 loop reads CAWSLTSGRWEQYF. In DNA, the CDR3 is TGTGCCTGGAGTTTGACTAGCGGGCGTTGGGAGCAGTACTTC.

V is TRBV15 and J is TRBJ2-3; no reliable D call. The DNA end is more similar to TRBJ2-5, so the J call may be wrong. The CDR3 consists of 15 residues. Germline CDR1 LNHNV, CDR2 YYDKDF (reference sequence). CDR3 sequence: CATSAPRRSIETQYF. CDR3 nucleotides: TGTGCCACCAGCGCTCCCAGGAGAAGCATTGAGACCCAGTACTTC.